This T cell receptor beta chain was identified in a study of beta chain features in type 1 diabetes. The CDR3 has 14 amino acids. Germline CDR1 reads MNHEY; CDR2 reads SMNVEV (reference sequence). V gave up 5 bases and J gave up 4 bases, with 14 bases separating them. What was sequenced were expressed TCRB transcripts, since all of the isolated RNA had been reverse transcribed. The protocol was immunoSEQ multiplex PCR, while the TCRdb copy is restricted to in-frame clones and leaves out a portion. Among hundreds of thousands of clones, 13% to 15% were seen once, and the ten largest hold around 0.03%. This clone was detected only a few times. All sorted populations exceeded 95% purity.

Sequences were obtained from naive CD4+ T cells from blood. The J gene is TRBJ2-5, the V gene TRBV27, with D perhaps TRBD1 (6 bases). The sequence came from a middle-aged woman in good health. This CDR3 is CASSPRTGRETQYF. The CDR3 coding sequence is TGTGCCAGCAGTCCTCGCACAGGGCGAGAGACCCAGTACTTC.